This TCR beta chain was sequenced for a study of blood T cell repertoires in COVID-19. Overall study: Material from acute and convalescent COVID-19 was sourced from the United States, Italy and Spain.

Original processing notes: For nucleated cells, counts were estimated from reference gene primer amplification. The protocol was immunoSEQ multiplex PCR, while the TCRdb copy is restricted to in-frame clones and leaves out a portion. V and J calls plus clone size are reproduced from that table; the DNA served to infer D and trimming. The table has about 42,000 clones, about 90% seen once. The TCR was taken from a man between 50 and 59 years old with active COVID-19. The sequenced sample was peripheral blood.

Here the CDR3 reads CASSLPTPGQGALSYGYTF. The CDR3 DNA follows: TGTGCCAGCAGCTTACCTACGCCGGGACAGGGGGCGCTCAGCTATGGCTACACCTTC. V and J are TRBV7-9 and TRBJ1-2, with 12 bases aligning to TRBD1. CDR1 and CDR2 (germline): SEHNR, FQNEAQ (reference sequence). Losses at the gene ends were 2 bases for V and 4 bases for J; bases not matched to a gene: 14. This CDR3 has 19 amino acids.